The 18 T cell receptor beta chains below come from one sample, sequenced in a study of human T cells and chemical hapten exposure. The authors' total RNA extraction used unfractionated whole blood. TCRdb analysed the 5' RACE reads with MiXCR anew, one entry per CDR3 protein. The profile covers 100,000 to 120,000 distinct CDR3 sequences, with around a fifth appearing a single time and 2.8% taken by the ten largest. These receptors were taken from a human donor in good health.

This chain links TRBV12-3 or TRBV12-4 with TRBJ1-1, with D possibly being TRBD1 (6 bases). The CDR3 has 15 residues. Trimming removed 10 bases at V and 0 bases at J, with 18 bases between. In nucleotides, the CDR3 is TGTGCCACGCCGATAACAGGGCGAATGAACACTGAAGCTTTCTTT. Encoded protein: CATPITGRMNTEAFF.

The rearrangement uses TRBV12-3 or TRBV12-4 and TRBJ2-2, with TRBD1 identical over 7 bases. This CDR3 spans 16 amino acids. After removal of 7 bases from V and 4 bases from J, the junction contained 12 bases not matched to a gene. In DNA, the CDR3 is TGTGCCAGCAAAAAGATGGGGACAGTGAGCACCGGGGAGCTGTTTTTT. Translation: CASKKMGTVSTGELFF.

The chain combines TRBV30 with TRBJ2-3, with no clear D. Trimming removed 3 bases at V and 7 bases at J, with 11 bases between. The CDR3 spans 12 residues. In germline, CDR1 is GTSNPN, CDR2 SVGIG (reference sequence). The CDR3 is CAWSPQSNTQYF. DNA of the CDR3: TGTGCCTGGAGCCCCCAGTCTAATACGCAGTATTTT.

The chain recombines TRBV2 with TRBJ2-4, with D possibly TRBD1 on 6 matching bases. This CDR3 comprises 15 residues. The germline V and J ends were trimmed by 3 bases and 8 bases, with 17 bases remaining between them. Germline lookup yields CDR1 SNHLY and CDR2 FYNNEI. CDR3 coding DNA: TGTGCCAGCAGTGAGGGGGCCGGGCAGGGCCACATTCAGTACTTC. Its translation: CASSEGAGQGHIQYF.

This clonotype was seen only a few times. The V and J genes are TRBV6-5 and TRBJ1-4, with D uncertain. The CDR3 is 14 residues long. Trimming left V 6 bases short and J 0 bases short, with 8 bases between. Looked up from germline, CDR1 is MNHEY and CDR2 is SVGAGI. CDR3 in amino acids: CASRPSATNEKLFF. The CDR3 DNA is TGTGCCAGCAGGCCTTCTGCAACTAATGAAAAACTGTTTTTT.

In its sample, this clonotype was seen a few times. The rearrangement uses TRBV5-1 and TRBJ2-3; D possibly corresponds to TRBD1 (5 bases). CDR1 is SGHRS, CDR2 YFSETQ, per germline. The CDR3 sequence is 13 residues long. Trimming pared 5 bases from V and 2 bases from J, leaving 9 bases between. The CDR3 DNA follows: TGCGCCAGCAGGGGGCGAGTCACAGATACGCAGTATTTT. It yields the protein CASRGRVTDTQYF.

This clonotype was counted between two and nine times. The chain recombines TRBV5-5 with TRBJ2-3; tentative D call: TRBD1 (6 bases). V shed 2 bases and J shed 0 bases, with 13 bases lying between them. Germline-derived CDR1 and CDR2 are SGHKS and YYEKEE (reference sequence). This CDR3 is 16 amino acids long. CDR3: CASSFNTGPSTDTQYF. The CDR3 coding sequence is TGTGCCAGCAGCTTCAACACAGGGCCTAGCACAGATACGCAGTATTTT.

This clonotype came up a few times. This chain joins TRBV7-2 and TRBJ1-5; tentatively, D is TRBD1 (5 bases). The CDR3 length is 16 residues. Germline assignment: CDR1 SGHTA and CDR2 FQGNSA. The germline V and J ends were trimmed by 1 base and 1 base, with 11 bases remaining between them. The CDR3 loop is CASSLESGRSNQPQHF. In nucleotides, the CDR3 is TGTGCCAGCAGCTTAGAGTCGGGGCGGAGCAATCAGCCCCAGCATTTT.

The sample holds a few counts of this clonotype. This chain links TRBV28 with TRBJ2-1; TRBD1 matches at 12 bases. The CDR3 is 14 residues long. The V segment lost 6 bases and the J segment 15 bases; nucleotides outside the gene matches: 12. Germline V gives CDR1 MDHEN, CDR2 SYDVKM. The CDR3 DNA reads TGTGCCAGCAGCTACCGGGACAGGGGGCCTCCCGGGTTCTTC. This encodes CASSYRDRGPPGFF.

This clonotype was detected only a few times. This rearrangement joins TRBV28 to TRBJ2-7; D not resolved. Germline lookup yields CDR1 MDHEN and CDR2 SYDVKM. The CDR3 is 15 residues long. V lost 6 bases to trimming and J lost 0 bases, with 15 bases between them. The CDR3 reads CASSPDPPNSYEQYF. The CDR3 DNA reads TGTGCCAGCAGCCCAGACCCGCCCAACTCCTACGAGCAGTACTTC.

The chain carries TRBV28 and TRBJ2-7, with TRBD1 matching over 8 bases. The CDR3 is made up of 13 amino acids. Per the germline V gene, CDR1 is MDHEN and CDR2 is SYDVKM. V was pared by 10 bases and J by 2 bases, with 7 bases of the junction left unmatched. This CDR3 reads CAIGTGPTYEQYF. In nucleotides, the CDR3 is TGTGCCATCGGGACAGGACCAACCTACGAGCAGTACTTC.

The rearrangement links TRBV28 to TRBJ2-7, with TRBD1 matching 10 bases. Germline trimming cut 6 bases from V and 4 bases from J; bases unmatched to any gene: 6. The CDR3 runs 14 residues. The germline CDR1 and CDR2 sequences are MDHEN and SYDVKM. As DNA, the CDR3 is TGTGCCAGCAGGCGGGACAGGGGTGGGTACGAGCAGTACTTC. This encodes CASRRDRGGYEQYF.

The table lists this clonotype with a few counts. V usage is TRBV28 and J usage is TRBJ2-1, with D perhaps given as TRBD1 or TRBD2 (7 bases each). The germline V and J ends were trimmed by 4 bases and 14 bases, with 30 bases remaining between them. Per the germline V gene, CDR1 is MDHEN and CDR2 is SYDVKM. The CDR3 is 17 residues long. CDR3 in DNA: TGTGCCAGCAGTTACCCCTCCCAGGGGGAGGGCCGCAAAAGTGAGTTCTTC. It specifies CASSYPSQGEGRKSEFF.

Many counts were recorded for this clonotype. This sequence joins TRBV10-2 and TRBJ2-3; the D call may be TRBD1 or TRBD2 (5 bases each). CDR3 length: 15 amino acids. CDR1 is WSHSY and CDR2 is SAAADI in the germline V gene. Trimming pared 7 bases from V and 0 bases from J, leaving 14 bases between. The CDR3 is CASMGTTASTDTQYF. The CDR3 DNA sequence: TGCGCCAGCATGGGGACGACGGCTAGCACAGATACGCAGTATTTT.

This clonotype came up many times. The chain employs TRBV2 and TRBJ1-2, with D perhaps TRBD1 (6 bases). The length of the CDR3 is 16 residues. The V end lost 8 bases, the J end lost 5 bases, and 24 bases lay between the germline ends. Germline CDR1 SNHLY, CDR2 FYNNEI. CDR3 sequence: CASLLPGQGIRYGYTF. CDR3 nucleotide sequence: TGTGCCAGCCTTCTCCCCGGGCAGGGGATCAGGTATGGCTACACCTTC.

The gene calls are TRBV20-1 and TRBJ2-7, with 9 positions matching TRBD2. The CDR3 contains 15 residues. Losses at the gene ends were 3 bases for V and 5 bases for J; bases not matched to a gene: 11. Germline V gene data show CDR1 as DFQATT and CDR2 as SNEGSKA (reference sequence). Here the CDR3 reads CSASSGRRAGNEQYF. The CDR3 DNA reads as TGCAGTGCTAGTAGCGGGAGAAGGGCTGGCAACGAGCAGTACTTC.

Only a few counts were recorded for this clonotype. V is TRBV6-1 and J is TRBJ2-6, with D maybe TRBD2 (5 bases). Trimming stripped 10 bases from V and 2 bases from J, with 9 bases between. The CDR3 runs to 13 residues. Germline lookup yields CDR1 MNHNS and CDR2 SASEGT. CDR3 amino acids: CAIRGAGANVLTF. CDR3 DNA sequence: TGTGCCATCCGGGGTGCTGGGGCCAACGTCCTGACTTTC.

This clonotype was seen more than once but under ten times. The CDR3 is CASSLLGQGARGTEAFF. The CDR3 coding sequence is TGTGCCAGCAGTTTGTTGGGACAGGGGGCGCGGGGGACTGAAGCTTTCTTT. The chain recombines TRBV28 with TRBJ1-1; the match to TRBD1 covers 12 bases. Germline trimming cut 3 bases from V and 5 bases from J; bases unmatched to any gene: 10. The CDR3 loop spans 17 amino acids. Germline lookup yields CDR1 MDHEN and CDR2 SYDVKM.